This passage covers 6 T cell receptor beta chains from one sample sequenced in a study of blood T cell repertoires in COVID-19. Assay used: immunoSEQ multiplex PCR; TCRdb lists only in-frame clones, some missing. The sample yields approximately 340,000 clones, roughly 92% seen once. Sequencing used PBMCs or T cells enriched from blood (not recorded which). The origin of the receptors is a woman aged 40-49 years who had been exposed to COVID-19.

The gene calls are TRBV7-6 and TRBJ1-2; possible D gene TRBD1, 6 bases. CDR3 length: 14 residues. CDR1 is SGHVS and CDR2 is FNYEAQ in the germline V gene. V lost 6 bases and J 3 bases, leaving 14 bases between the germline ends. CDR3: CASSPLRTDYGYTF. The CDR3, as DNA: TGTGCCAGCAGTCCTCTACGGACAGACTATGGCTACACCTTC.

The chain is built from TRBV7-2 and TRBJ2-7; the D gene is possibly TRBD2 (7 bases). Trimming pared 4 bases from V and 6 bases from J, leaving 28 bases between. The germline CDR1 and CDR2 sequences are SGHTA and FQGNSA. The CDR3 is made up of 18 amino acids. CDR3 sequence: CASSYPVEGGGLAGEQYF. The CDR3 DNA sequence: TGTGCCAGCAGCTACCCCGTGGAGGGGGGAGGGCTTGCAGGCGAGCAGTACTTC.

The genes are TRBV5-4 and TRBJ2-3; 9 positions agree with TRBD1. Per the germline V gene, CDR1 is SGHNT and CDR2 is YYREEE (reference sequence). The CDR3 extends over 15 amino acids. With 4 bases clipped from V and 10 bases from J, the junction kept 13 bases outside the gene matches. The CDR3 here is CASSEPGQGFGSQYF. The CDR3 region has the DNA TGTGCCAGCAGCGAACCGGGACAGGGTTTCGGATCGCAGTATTTT.

This chain links TRBV2 with TRBJ2-5; no clear D. The CDR3 sequence is 14 residues long. Germline V CDR1 and CDR2: SNHLY, FYNNEI. V gave up 0 bases and J gave up 4 bases, with 9 bases separating them. The CDR3 loop is CASSEASSGETQYF. CDR3 nucleotide sequence: TGTGCCAGCAGTGAAGCTAGCAGTGGAGAGACCCAGTACTTC. The variable domain in full, completed from reference TRBV2 and TRBJ2-5, reads EPEVTQTPSHQVTQMGQEVILRCVPISNHLYFYWYRQILGQKVEFLVSFYNNEISEKSEIFDDQFSVERPDGSNFTLKIRSTKLEDSAMYFCASSEASSGETQYFGPGTRLLVL.

The gene calls are TRBV6-5 and TRBJ2-2; 9 nucleotides match TRBD1. Looked up from germline, CDR1 is MNHEY and CDR2 is SVGAGI. This CDR3 spans 14 amino acids. J lost 8 bases, V lost 5 bases, and 6 bases had no gene match. The CDR3, as DNA: TGTGCCAGCAGTCGCGACAGGGGGAGAGGGGAGCTGTTTTTT. Translation gives CASSRDRGRGELFF.

V and J are TRBV18 and TRBJ2-1; 11 bases match TRBD2. The trim removed 2 bases at V and 8 bases at J, leaving 5 bases unmatched. In germline, CDR1 is KGHSH, CDR2 LQKENI. This CDR3 spans 15 amino acids. The CDR3 region is CASSPVLAGVHEQFF. The CDR3 DNA reads as TGTGCCAGCTCACCAGTACTAGCGGGAGTTCATGAGCAGTTCTTC. The entire variable domain, with the rest obtained from reference TRBV18 and TRBJ2-1, is as follows: NAGVMQNPRHLVRRRGQEARLRCSPMKGHSHVYWYRQLPEEGLKFMVYLQKENIIDESGMPKERFSAEFPKEGPSILRIQQVVRGDSAAYFCASSPVLAGVHEQFFGPGTRLTVL.